This T cell receptor (beta chain) was captured by sequencing in a study of Ad26.COV2.S vaccination and SARS-CoV-2 variants. Here immunoSEQ multiplex PCR was the method, and the copy in TCRdb shows in-frame clones only, minus some. The sample yields 510,000 or so clones, around 90% seen once. Treatment indicated: roughly 20 received Ad26.COV2.S at low or high dose, single or two shots; 5 received placebo; per-sample allocation not given. Following the first vaccine or placebo injection, samples were taken on day 63. CDR3 length equals 19 residues. Germline V gene data show CDR1 as SGHTA and CDR2 as FQGNSA. V lost 2 bases to trimming and J lost 5 bases, with 25 bases between them.

The sequence came from a person aged 18-65 years who received the Ad26.COV2.S COVID-19 vaccine or a placebo. The chain combines TRBV7-2 with TRBJ2-1, with D tentatively TRBD2 (5 bases). The sequencing used peripheral blood, collected in a trial of Ad26.COV2.S vaccine versus placebo. CDR3 loop: CASSLIISMWAPGNNEQFF. CDR3 bases: TGTGCCAGCAGCTTAATCATTAGTATGTGGGCGCCGGGGAACAATGAGCAGTTCTTC.